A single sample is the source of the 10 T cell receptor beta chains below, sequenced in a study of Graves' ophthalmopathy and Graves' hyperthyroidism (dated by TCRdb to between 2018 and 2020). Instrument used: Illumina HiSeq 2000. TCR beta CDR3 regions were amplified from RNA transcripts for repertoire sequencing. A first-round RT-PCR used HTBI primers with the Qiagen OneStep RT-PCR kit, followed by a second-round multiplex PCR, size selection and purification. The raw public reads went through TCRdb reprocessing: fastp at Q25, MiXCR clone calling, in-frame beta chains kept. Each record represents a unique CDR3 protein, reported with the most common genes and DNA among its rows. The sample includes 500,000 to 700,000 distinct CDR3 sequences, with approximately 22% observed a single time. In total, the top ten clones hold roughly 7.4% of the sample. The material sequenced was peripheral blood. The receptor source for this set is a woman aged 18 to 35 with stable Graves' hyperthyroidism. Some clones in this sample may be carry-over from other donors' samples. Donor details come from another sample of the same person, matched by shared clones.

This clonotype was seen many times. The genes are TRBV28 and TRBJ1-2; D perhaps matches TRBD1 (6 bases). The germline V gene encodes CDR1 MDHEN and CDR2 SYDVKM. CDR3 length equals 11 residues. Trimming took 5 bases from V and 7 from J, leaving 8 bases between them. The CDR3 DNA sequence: TGTGCCAGCAGTGGGACATTTGGCTACACCTTC. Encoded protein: CASSGTFGYTF.

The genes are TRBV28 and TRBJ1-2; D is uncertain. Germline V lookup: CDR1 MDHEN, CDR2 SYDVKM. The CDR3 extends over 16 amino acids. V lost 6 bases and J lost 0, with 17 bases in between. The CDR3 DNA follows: TGTGCCAGCAGAACGGGATTTCCAGAAGCTAACTATGGCTACACCTTC. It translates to CASRTGFPEANYGYTF.

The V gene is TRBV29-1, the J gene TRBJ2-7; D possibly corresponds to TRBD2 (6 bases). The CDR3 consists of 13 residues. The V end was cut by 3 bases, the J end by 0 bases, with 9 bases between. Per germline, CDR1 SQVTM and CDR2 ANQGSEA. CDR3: CSVEEGSSYEQYF. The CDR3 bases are TGCAGCGTTGAGGAGGGAAGCTCCTACGAGCAGTACTTC.

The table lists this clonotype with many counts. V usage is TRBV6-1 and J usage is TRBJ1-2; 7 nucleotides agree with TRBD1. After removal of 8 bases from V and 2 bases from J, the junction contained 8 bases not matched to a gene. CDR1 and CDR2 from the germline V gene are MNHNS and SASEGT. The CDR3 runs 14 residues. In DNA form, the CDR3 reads TGTGCCAGCTCTCTCCGGGACAGAAACTATGGCTACACCTTC. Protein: CASSLRDRNYGYTF.

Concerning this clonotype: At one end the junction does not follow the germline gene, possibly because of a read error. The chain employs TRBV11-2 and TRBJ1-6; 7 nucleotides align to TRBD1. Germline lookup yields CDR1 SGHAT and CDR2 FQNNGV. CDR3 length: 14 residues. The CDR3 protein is CASSFGTANSHLHF. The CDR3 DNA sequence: TGTGCCAGCAGCTTCGGGACAGCAAATTCACACCTCCACTTT.

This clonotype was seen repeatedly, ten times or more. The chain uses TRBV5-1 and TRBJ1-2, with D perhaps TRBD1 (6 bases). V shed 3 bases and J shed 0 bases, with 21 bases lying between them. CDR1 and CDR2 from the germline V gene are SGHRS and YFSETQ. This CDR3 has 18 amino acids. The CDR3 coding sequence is TGCGCCAGCAGCTGGAGTACGACAGGTGCCGACCCTAACTATGGCTACACCTTC. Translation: CASSWSTTGADPNYGYTF.

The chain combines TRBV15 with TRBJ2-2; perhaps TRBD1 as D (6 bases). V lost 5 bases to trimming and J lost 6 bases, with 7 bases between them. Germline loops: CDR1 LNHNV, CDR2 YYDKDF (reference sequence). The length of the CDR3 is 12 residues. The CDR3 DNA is TGTGCCACCAGCGAGGGGGCCGGGGAGCTGTTTTTT. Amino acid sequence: CATSEGAGELFF.

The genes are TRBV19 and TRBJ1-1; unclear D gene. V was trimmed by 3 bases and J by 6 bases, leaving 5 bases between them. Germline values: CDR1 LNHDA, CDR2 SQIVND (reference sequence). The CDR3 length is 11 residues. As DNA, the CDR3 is TGTGCCAGTAGTATTTTTGCTGAAGCTTTCTTT. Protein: CASSIFAEAFF.

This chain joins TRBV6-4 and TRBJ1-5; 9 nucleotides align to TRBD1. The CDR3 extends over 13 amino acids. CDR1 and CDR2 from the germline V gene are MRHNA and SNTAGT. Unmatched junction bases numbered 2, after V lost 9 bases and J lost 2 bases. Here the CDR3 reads CARGTGRNQPQHF. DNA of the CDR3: TGTGCCAGGGGGACAGGGCGCAATCAGCCCCAGCATTTT.

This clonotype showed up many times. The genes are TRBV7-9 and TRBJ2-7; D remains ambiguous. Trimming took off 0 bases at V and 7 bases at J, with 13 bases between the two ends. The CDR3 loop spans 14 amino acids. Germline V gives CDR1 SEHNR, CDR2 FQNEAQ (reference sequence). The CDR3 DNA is TGTGCCAGCAGCTTAGCGGCTAGAGTGAGGGAGCAGTACTTC. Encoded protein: CASSLAARVREQYF.